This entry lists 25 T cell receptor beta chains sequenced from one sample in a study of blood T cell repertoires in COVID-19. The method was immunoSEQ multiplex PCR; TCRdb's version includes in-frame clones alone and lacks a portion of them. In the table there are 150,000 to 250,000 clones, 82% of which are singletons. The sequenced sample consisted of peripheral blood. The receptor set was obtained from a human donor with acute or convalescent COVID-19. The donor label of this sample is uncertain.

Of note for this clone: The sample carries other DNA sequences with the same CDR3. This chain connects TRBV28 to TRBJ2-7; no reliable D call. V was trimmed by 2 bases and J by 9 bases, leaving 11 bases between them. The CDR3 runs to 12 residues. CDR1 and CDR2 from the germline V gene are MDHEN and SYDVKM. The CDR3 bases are TGTGCCAGCAGTTTAATTTCAGGCTTGCAGTACTTC. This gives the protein CASSLISGLQYF.

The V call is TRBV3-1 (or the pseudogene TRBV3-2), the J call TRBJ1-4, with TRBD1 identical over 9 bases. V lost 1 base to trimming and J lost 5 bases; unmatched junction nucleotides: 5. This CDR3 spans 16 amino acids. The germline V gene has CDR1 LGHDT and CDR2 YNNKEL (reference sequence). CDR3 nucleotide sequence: TGTGCCAGCAGCCAAGGGGCCGGGACAGGGAATGAAAAACTGTTTTTT. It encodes CASSQGAGTGNEKLFF.

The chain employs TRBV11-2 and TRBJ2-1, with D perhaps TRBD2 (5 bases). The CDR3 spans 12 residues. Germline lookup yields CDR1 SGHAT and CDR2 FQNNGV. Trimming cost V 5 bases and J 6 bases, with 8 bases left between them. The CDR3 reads CASSAGPNEQFF. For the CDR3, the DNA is TGTGCCAGCAGCGCGGGCCCCAATGAGCAGTTCTTC.

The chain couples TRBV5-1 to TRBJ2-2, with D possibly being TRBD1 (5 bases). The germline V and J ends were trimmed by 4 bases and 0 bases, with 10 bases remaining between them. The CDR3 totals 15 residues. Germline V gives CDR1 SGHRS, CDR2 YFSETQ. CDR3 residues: CASSPRVANTGELFF. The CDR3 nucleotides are TGCGCCAGCAGCCCCAGGGTAGCGAACACCGGGGAGCTGTTTTTT.

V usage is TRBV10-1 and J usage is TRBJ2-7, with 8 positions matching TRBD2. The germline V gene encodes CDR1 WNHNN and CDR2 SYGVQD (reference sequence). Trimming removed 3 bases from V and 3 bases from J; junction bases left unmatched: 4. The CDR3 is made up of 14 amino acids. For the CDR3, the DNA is TGCGCCAGCAGTGAATTAGCGGGAATCTACGAGCAGTACTTC. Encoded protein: CASSELAGIYEQYF.

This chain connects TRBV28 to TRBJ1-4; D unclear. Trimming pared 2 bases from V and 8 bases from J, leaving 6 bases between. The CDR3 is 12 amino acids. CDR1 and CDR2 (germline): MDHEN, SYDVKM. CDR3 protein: CASSLLREKLFF. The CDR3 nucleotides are TGTGCCAGCAGTTTACTACGCGAAAAACTGTTTTTT.

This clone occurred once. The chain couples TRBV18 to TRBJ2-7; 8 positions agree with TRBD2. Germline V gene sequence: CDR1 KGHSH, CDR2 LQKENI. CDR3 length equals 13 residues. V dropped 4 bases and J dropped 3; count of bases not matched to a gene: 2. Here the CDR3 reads CASSRAGGYEQYF. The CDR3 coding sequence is TGTGCCAGCTCACGGGCGGGAGGCTACGAGCAGTACTTC.

The CDR3 DNA reads TGTGCCAGCAGCTTAGAGCGTATGAGGGAGCTGTTTTTT. It specifies CASSLERMRELFF. The chain carries TRBV7-6 and TRBJ2-2; D unresolved. CDR3 length: 13 amino acids. Trimming cost V 1 base and J 9 bases, with 9 bases left between them. CDR1 is SGHVS, CDR2 FNYEAQ, per germline. Complete variable domain (other parts from reference TRBV7-6 and TRBJ2-2): GAGVSQSPRYKVTKRGQDVALRCDPISGHVSLYWYRQALGQGPEFLTYFNYEAQQDKSGLPNDRFSAERPEGSISTLTIQRTEQRDSAMYRCASSLERMRELFFGEGSRLTVL.

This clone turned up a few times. The CDR3 DNA sequence: TGCGCCAGCAGGACTGTAAGCTCCTACAATGAGCAGTTCTTC. It is translated as CASRTVSSYNEQFF. The chain carries TRBV5-1 and TRBJ2-1, with D uncertain. The V gene's germline CDR1 is SGHRS and CDR2 YFSETQ. The CDR3 extends over 14 amino acids. The ends were cut back, 5 bases at V and 0 bases at J, with 9 bases in the middle.

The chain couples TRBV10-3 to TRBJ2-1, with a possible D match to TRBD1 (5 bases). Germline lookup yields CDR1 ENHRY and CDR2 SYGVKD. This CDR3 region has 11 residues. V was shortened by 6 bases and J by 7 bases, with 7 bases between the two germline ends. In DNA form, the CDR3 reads TGTGCCATCAGACAGGAGAATGAGCAGTTCTTC. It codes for CAIRQENEQFF.

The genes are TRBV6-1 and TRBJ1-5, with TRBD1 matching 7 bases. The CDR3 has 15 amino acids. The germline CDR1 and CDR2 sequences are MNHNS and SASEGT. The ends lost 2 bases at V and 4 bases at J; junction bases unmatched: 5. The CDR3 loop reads CASSEQGDRNQPQHF. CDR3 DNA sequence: TGTGCCAGCAGTGAACAGGGGGATCGAAATCAGCCCCAGCATTTT.

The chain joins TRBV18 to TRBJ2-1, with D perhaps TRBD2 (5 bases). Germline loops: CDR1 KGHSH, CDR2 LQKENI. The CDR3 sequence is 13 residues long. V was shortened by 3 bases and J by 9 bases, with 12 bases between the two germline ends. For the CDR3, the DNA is TGTGCCAGCTCACCCGGGGAAATGGGTGAGCAGTTCTTC. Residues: CASSPGEMGEQFF.

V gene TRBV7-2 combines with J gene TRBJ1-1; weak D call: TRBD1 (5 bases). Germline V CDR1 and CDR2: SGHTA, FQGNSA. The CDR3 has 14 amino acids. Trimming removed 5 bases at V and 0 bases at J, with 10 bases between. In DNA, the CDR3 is TGTGCCAGCAGCGGATCCAGGGTGAACACTGAAGCTTTCTTT. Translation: CASSGSRVNTEAFF.

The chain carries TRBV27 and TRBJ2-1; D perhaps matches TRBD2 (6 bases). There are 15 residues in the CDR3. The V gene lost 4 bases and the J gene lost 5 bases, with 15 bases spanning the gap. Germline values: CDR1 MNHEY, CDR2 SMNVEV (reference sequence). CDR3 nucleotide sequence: TGTGCCAGCAGTTCTAGGGGACTGTCAAACAATGAGCAGTTCTTC. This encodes CASSSRGLSNNEQFF.

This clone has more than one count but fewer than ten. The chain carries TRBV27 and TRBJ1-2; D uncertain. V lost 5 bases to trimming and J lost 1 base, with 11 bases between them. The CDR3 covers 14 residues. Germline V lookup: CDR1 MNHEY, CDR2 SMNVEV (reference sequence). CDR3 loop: CASSLEGNNYGYTF. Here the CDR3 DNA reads TGTGCCAGCAGTCTAGAGGGCAATAACTATGGCTACACCTTC.

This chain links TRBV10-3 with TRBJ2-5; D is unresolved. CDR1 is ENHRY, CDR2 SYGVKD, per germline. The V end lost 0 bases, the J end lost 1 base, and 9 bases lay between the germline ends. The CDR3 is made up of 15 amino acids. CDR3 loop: CAISESVRVQETQYF. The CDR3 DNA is TGTGCCATCAGTGAGTCGGTTAGAGTCCAAGAGACCCAGTACTTC.

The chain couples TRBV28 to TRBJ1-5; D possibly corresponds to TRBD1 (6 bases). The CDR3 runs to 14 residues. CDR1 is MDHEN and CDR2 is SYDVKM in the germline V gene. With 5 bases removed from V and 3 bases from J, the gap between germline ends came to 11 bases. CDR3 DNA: TGTGCCAGCAGTCCACGGACAGCCAATCAGCCCCAGCATTTT. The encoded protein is CASSPRTANQPQHF.

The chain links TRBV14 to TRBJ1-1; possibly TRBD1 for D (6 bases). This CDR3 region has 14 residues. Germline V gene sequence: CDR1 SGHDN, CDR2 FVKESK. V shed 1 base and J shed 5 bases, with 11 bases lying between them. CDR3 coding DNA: TGTGCCAGCAGCCAAGGAGGGGGATCGACTGAAGCTTTCTTT. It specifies CASSQGGGSTEAFF.

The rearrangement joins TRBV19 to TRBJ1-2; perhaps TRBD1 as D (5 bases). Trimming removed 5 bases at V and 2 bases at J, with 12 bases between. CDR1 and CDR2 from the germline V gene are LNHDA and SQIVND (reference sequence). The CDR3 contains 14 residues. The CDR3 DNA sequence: TGTGCCAGTAGTGCTAGACAGACCAACTATGGCTACACCTTC. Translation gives CASSARQTNYGYTF. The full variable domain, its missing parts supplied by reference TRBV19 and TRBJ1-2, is DGGITQSPKYLFRKEGQNVTLSCEQNLNHDAMYWYRQDPGQGLRLIYYSQIVNDFQKGDIAEGYSVSREKKESFPLTVTSAQKNPTAFYLCASSARQTNYGYTFGSGTRLTVV.

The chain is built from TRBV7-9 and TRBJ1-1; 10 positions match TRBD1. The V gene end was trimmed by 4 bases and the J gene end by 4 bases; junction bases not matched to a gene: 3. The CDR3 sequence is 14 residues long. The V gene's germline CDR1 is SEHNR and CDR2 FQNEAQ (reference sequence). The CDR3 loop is CASSSGQGVTEAFF. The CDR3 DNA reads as TGTGCCAGCAGCTCTGGACAGGGGGTCACTGAAGCTTTCTTT.

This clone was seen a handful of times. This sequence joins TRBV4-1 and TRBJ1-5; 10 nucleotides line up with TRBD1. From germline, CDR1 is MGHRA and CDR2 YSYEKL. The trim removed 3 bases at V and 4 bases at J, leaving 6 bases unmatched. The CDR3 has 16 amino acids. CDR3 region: CASSHPLDRGNQPQHF. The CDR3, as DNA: TGCGCCAGCAGCCACCCTTTGGACAGGGGGAATCAGCCCCAGCATTTT.

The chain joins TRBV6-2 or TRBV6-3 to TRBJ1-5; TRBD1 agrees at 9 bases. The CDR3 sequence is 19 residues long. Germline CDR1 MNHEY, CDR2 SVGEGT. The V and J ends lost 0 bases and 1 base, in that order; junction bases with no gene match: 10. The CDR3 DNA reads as TGTGCCAGCAGTTACTCTTCTTTAGGGACAGGGTTGAGCAATCAGCCCCAGCATTTT. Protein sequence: CASSYSSLGTGLSNQPQHF.

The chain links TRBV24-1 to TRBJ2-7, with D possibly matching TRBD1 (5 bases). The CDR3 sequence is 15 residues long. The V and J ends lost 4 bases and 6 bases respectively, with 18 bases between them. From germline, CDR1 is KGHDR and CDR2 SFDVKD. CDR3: CATSESRQTLGEQYF. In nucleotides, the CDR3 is TGTGCCACCAGTGAATCAAGACAGACCCTCGGCGAGCAGTACTTC.

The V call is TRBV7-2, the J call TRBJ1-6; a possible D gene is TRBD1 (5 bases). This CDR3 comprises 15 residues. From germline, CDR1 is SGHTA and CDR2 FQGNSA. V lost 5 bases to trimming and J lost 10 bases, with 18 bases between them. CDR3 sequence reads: CASSQGAGRGSPLHF. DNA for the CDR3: TGTGCCAGCAGCCAAGGGGCAGGGAGGGGATCACCCCTCCACTTT.

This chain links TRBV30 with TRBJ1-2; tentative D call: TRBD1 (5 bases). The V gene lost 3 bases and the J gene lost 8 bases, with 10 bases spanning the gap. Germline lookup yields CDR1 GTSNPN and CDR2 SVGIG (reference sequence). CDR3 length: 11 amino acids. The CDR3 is CAWRFGGGYTF. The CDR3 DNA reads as TGTGCCTGGAGGTTTGGGGGGGGCTACACCTTC.